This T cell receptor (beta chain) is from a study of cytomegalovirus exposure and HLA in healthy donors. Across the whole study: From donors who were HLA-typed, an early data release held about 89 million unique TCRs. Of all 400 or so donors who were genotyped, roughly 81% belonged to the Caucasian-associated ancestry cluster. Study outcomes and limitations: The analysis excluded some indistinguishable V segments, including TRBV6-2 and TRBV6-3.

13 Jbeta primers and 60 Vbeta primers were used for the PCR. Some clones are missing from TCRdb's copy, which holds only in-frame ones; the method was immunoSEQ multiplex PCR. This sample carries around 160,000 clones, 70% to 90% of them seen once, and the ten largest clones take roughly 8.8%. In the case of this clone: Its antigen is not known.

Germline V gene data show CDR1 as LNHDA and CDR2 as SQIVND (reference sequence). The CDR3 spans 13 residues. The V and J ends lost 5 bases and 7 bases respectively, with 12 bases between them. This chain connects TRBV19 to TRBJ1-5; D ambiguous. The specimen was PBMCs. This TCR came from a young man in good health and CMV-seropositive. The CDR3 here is CASSGRTRQPQHF. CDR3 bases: TGTGCCAGTAGTGGAAGGACTCGACAGCCCCAGCATTTT.